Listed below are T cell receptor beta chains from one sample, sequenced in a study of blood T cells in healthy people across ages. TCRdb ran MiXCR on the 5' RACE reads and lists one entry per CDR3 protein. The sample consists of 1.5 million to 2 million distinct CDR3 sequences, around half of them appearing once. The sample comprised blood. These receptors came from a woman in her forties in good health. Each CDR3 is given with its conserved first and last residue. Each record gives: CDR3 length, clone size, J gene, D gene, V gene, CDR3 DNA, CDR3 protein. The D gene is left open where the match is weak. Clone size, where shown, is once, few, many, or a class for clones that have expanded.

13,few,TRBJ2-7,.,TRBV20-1,TGCAGTGCTAAGGACGGGAGATTCTACGAGCAGTACTTC,CSAKDGRFYEQYF
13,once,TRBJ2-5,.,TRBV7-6,TGTGCCAGCAGTCGGGGCCATCATGAGACCCAGTACTTC,CASSRGHHETQYF
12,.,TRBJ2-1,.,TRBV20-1,TGCAGTAGCGGGCCCTCTTACAATGAGCAGTTCTTC,CSSGPSYNEQFF
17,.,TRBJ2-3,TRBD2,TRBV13,TGTGCCAGCAGCGCCGGGCGGGGGTTGGGGATCACAGATACGCAGTATTTT,CASSAGRGLGITDTQYF
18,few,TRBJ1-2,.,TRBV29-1,TGCAGCGTTGAAGGGCTTCTTAAACCGACAGGAGCTAACTATGGCTACACCTTC,CSVEGLLKPTGANYGYTF
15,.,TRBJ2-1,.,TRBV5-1,TGCGCCAGCAGCCCGGAAGGACGGGGTGGGCTTAAGAGGTTCTTC,CASSPEGRGGLKRFF
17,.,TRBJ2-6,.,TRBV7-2,TGTGCCAGCAGCTTATCAGGGGGGGCTCGCTCGGCCAACGTCCTGACTTTC,CASSLSGGARSANVLTF
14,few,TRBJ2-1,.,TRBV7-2,TGTGCCAGCAGCTTAGCGCAGACAGTCAATGAGCAGTTCTTC,CASSLAQTVNEQFF
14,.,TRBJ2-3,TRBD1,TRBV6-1,TGTGCCAGCAGAATGTCCCGGGACAGCCTAGTGCAGTATTTT,CASRMSRDSLVQYF
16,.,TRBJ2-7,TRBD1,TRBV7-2,TGTGCCAGCAGCTTAGGTGGACAGGGGTTTGCGTACGAGCAGTACTTC,CASSLGGQGFAYEQYF
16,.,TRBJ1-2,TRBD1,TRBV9,TGTGCCAGCAGCGTAGAGTTAGGAGACAGGGCTCCGGTCTACACCTTC,CASSVELGDRAPVYTF
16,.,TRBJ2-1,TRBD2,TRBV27,TGTGCCAGCAGTTTAGCTCCCGGGACTACCTACAATGAGCAGTTCTTC,CASSLAPGTTYNEQFF
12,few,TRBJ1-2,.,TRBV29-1,TGCAGCGCCGACCTTGGGGGGCATGGCTACACCTTC,CSADLGGHGYTF
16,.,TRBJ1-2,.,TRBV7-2,TGTGCCAGCAGCTTAAGGCAGGGAGACACTAACTATGGCTACACCTTC,CASSLRQGDTNYGYTF
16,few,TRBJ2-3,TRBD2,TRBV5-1,TGCGCCAGCAGCTTGGAACTAGCGGGGATCACAGATACGCAGTATTTT,CASSLELAGITDTQYF
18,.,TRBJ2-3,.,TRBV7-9,TGTGCCAGCAGCTTAGCGTCCGTCGACCCTACTAGCACAGATACGCAGTATTTT,CASSLASVDPTSTDTQYF
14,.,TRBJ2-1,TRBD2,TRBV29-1,TGCAGCGTGGACCGGGGGGGCTCCTACAATGAGCAGTTCTTC,CSVDRGGSYNEQFF
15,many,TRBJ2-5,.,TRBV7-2,TGTGCCAGCAGCTTAGCGCTGGAAACACAAGAGACCCAGTACTTC,CASSLALETQETQYF
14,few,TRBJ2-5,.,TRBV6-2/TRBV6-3,TGTGCCAGCAGTTCGTCTCTTCGATTCGAGACCCAGTACTTC,CASSSSLRFETQYF
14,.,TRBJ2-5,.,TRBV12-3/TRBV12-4,TGTGCCAGCAGTCTATGGGGGGTCCAAGAGACCCAGTACTTC,CASSLWGVQETQYF
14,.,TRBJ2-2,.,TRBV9,TGTGCCAGCAGCGTAGCCACATTTTCCGGGGAGCTGTTTTTT,CASSVATFSGELFF
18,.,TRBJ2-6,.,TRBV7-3,TGTGCCGGCAGCTTAACGTCCCAGGTTAACTCTGGGGCCAACGTCCTGACTTTC,CAGSLTSQVNSGANVLTF
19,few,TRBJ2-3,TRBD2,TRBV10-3,TGTGCCATCAGTCCGGGACTAGATCCCGTCGCCACTAGCACAGATACGCAGTATTTT,CAISPGLDPVATSTDTQYF
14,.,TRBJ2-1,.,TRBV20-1,TGCAGTGCTAGACCCCCACTAGCTTCCAATGAGCAGTTCTTC,CSARPPLASNEQFF
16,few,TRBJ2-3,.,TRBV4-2,TGTGCCAGCAGATTCACACCAGAATCTAGCACAGATACGCAGTATTTT,CASRFTPESSTDTQYF
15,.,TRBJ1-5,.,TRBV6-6,TGTGCCAGCAGTTGGCAGGGAGGTAGCAATCAGCCCCAGCATTTT,CASSWQGGSNQPQHF
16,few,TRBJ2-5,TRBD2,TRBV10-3,TGTGCCATCAGCGAAGGACTAGCGCGTTACCAAGAGACCCAGTACTTC,CAISEGLARYQETQYF
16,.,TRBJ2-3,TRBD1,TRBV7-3,TGTGCCAGCAGCTGGGGGTCGGGGACAGAGGCAGATACGCAGTATTTT,CASSWGSGTEADTQYF
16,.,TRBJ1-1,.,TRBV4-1,TGCGCCAGCAGCCAAAACCCACCTCCCTTGAACACTGAAGCTTTCTTT,CASSQNPPPLNTEAFF
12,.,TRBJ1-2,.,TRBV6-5,TGTGCCAGCAGTAGCATGGACTCTGGCTACACCTTC,CASSSMDSGYTF
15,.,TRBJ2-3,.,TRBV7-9,TGTGCCAGCAGCTTTGGGGCCCGTTACACAGATACGCAGTATTTT,CASSFGARYTDTQYF
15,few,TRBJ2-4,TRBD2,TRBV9,TGTGCCAGCAGCGTAGTAAGCGGGGTCGAAAACATTCAGTACTTC,CASSVVSGVENIQYF
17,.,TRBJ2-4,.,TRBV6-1,TGTGCCAGCAGTCCTGCATGGGGAGCGGTAGCCAAAAACATTCAGTACTTC,CASSPAWGAVAKNIQYF
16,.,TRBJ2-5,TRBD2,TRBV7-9,TGTGCCAGCAGCCCCGGACTAGCGGAGGGGCAAGAGACCCAGTACTTC,CASSPGLAEGQETQYF
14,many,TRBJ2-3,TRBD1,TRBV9,TGTGCCAGCAGCGTGGGACAGAGCACAGATACGCAGTATTTT,CASSVGQSTDTQYF
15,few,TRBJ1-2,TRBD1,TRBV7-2,TGTGCCAGCAGCGTACAGGGGGCGCGAAACTATGGCTACACCTTC,CASSVQGARNYGYTF
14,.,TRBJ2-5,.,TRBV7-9,TGTGCCAGCAGCTTGGTAGGGCCCTATGAGACCCAGTACTTC,CASSLVGPYETQYF
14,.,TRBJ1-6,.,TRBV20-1,TGCAGTACTAGTCGTGGGAAACCTAATTCACCCCTCCACTTT,CSTSRGKPNSPLHF
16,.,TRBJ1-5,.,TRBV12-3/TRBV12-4,TGTGCCAGCAGTAAGGGGGAGGGGGGGACTAAGCAGCCCCAGCATTTT,CASSKGEGGTKQPQHF
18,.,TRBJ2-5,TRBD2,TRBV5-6,TGTGCCAGCAGCTTTCGTACTAGCGGGGGGGGTACCCAAGAGACCCAGTACTTC,CASSFRTSGGGTQETQYF
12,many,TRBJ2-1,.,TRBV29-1,TGCAGCGTTGAAATAGGAACCGGTGAGCAGTTCTTC,CSVEIGTGEQFF
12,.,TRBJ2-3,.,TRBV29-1,TGCAGCGTTGTGACGAGGGGAGATACGCAGTATTTT,CSVVTRGDTQYF
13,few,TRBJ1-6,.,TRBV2,TGTGCCAGCAGCGTCGGGTTTGATTCACCCCTCCACTTT,CASSVGFDSPLHF
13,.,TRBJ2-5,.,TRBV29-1,TGCAGCTATAGCTCCTGGCCTCAAGAGACCCAGTACTTC,CSYSSWPQETQYF
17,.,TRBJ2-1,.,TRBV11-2,TGTGCCAGCAGCTTATTTTTCGAGGGGCCATCCTACAATGAGCAGTTCTTC,CASSLFFEGPSYNEQFF
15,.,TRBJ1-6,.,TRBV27,TGTGCCAGCAGTCTATCCATGGTTTATAATTCACCCCTCCACTTT,CASSLSMVYNSPLHF
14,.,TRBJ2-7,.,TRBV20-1,TGCAGTGCTCCTATGAGACTCGACTCCTACGAGCAGTACTTC,CSAPMRLDSYEQYF
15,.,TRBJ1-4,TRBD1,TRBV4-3,TGCGCCAGCAGCGTACGCCCGGGACAGAATGAAAAACTGTTTTTT,CASSVRPGQNEKLFF
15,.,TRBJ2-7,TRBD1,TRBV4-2,TGTGCCAGCAGCCATTCAGGGGGCTCCTACAATGAGCAGTACTTC,CASSHSGGSYNEQYF
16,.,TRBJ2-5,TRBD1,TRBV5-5,TGTGCCAGCAGCTTGGTACGCGGACAGGGTGAAGAGACCCAGTACTTC,CASSLVRGQGEETQYF
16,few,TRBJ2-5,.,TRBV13,TGTGCCAGCAGCTCACCGAACAGGGTTGGGCAAGAGACCCAGTACTTC,CASSSPNRVGQETQYF
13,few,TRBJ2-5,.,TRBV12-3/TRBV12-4,TGTGCCAGCAGTTTCAGTTGGGGCGAGACCCAGTACTTC,CASSFSWGETQYF